This T cell receptor beta chain was sequenced in a study of blood T cell repertoires in COVID-19. Turning to the study itself: Sites across the United States, Italy and Spain contributed samples from acute and convalescent COVID-19. PBMCs, B-cell-depleted T cells, or T cells provided the cDNA or gDNA that made up the material.

This CDR3 comprises 17 residues. CDR1 is LGHNA, CDR2 YSLEER, per germline. Trimming took 2 bases from V and 0 from J, leaving 11 bases between them. In the original workflow: Reference gene primers were amplified, and this amplification served to estimate nucleated cell counts. Sequenced by immunoSEQ multiplex PCR; TCRdb stores in-frame clones only, minus some. V and J calls and clone size are as listed in that table; D and trimming were resolved from the DNA. The sample records tens of thousands of clones, approximately 86% being singletons. This clone was seen a handful of times. The TCR was taken from a man aged 45-65 years with acute or convalescent COVID-19. Sequencing was performed on peripheral blood. The rearrangement links TRBV4-3 to TRBJ1-6; D might be TRBD1 (6 bases). Here the CDR3 DNA reads TGCGCCAGCAGCCAACGGGACACGAGCTCCTATAATTCACCCCTCCACTTT. Protein sequence: CASSQRDTSSYNSPLHF.